This TCR beta chain was profiled in a study of blood T cell repertoires in COVID-19. How the authors handled the data: Reference gene primer amplification yielded estimated nucleated cell counts. Libraries were prepared by immunoSEQ multiplex PCR; TCRdb keeps only in-frame clonotypes and omits some of them. The V and J calls and clone size are taken from that table; D and trimming were inferred from the DNA. The repertoire consists of 200,000 to 250,000 clones, with about 82% occurring once and the leading ten covering roughly 1.9%. This clonotype was sampled from a woman in her fifties or sixties who had recovered from COVID-19. Sequencing was performed on PBMCs or T cells enriched from blood (not recorded which).

CDR3 in amino acids: CATSKQTGTPLGYTF. CDR3 in DNA: TGTGCCACCAGCAAACAGACTGGGACACCGCTTGGCTACACCTTC. The chain couples TRBV15 to TRBJ1-2; weak D call: TRBD1 (6 bases). The CDR3 consists of 15 residues. With 4 bases removed from V and 7 bases from J, the gap between germline ends came to 19 bases. From germline, CDR1 is LNHNV and CDR2 YYDKDF (reference sequence).